One and the same sample provided the 28 T cell receptor beta chains below, sequenced in a study of OX40 agonist ivuxolimab in advanced cancers. TCRdb's copy holds only in-frame clones and misses some; the assay was immunoSEQ multiplex PCR. The sample shows roughly 20,000 clones, 82% of them seen only once. The sequenced sample was CD4+ or CD8+ T cells sorted from blood, obtained in a trial of the OX40 agonist ivuxolimab. The receptors originated from an adult with an advanced solid tumor such as melanoma, head and neck, liver or kidney cancer.

In this sample, this clone turned up a few times. The CDR3 protein is CASSRLIGDEAFF. In nucleotides, the CDR3 is TGCGCCAGCAGCCGGCTAATTGGGGATGAAGCTTTCTTT. This rearrangement joins TRBV4-3 to TRBJ1-1; no definite D call. The V gene's germline CDR1 is LGHNA and CDR2 YSLEER. The V end was cut by 4 bases, the J end by 7 bases, with 13 bases between. The CDR3 is made up of 13 amino acids.

The V call is TRBV27, the J call TRBJ1-6; a possible D gene is TRBD1 (5 bases). V lost 7 bases, J lost 5 bases, and 18 bases lay in between. Germline-derived CDR1 and CDR2 are MNHEY and SMNVEV (reference sequence). This CDR3 contains 16 residues. The CDR3 here is CASTEAAGVDNSPLHF. In DNA form, the CDR3 reads TGTGCCAGCACCGAAGCCGCGGGGGTGGATAATTCACCCCTCCACTTT.

This clone was seen a single time. The chain is built from TRBV5-1 and TRBJ2-1; TRBD2 agrees at 11 bases. CDR1 is SGHRS and CDR2 is YFSETQ in the germline V gene. Unmatched junction bases numbered 1, after V lost 2 bases and J lost 0 bases. CDR3 size: 16 residues. CDR3 nucleotides: TGCGCCAGCAGCTTCACTAGCGGGGGCTCCTACAATGAGCAGTTCTTC. It specifies CASSFTSGGSYNEQFF. The whole variable domain, remainder taken from reference TRBV5-1 and TRBJ2-1, is KAGVTQTPRYLIKTRGQQVTLSCSPISGHRSVSWYQQTPGQGLQFLFEYFSETQRNKGNFPGRFSGRQFSNSRSEMNVSTLELGDSALYLCASSFTSGGSYNEQFFGPGTRLTVL.

The chain employs TRBV5-4 and TRBJ2-5; D gene ambiguous. The germline gives CDR1 SGHNT, CDR2 YYREEE (reference sequence). V lost 4 bases and J 1 base, leaving 11 bases between the germline ends. This CDR3 contains 14 residues. CDR3 region: CASSPGEIQETQYF. In DNA form, the CDR3 reads TGTGCCAGCAGCCCCGGAGAGATCCAAGAGACCCAGTACTTC.

V is TRBV6-1 and J is TRBJ1-2; perhaps TRBD1 as D (6 bases). This CDR3 is 15 amino acids long. Trimming shortened V by 6 bases and J by 4 bases, and 18 bases separated the two germline ends. Germline values: CDR1 MNHNS, CDR2 SASEGT. The CDR3 loop is CASRGPLQGAYGYTF. The CDR3 DNA sequence: TGTGCCAGCAGAGGCCCCCTACAGGGAGCCTATGGCTACACCTTC.

This chain connects TRBV2 to TRBJ2-3; TRBD2 matches 8 bases. V shed 5 bases, J shed 2 bases, and the junction held 9 bases outside the gene matches. Germline CDR1 is SNHLY and CDR2 is FYNNEI. This CDR3 has 16 amino acids. The CDR3 loop is CASSRGLAGLTDTQYF. DNA for the CDR3: TGTGCCAGCAGTAGGGGTCTAGCGGGCCTCACAGATACGCAGTATTTT.

This chain joins TRBV9 and TRBJ2-1; 7 nucleotides align to TRBD2. The CDR3 sequence is 13 residues long. The germline gives CDR1 SGDLS, CDR2 YYNGEE. Trimming cost V 2 bases and J 8 bases; bases outside gene matches: 4. The DNA for the CDR3 is TGTGCCAGCAGCGTCCGGGGGGTGGATGAGCAGTTCTTC. This translates into CASSVRGVDEQFF. The whole variable domain, remainder taken from reference TRBV9 and TRBJ2-1, is DSGVTQTPKHLITATGQRVTLRCSPRSGDLSVYWYQQSLDQGLQFLIQYYNGEERAKGNILERFSAQQFPDLHSELNLSSLELGDSALYFCASSVRGVDEQFFGPGTRLTVL.

V usage is TRBV7-8 and J usage is TRBJ2-7, with 8 bases identical to TRBD1. The CDR3 is 13 residues long. CDR1 is SGHVS, CDR2 FQNEAQ, per germline. The trim removed 3 bases at V and 7 bases at J, leaving 5 bases unmatched. DNA of the CDR3: TGTGCCAGCAGCTTGGGCAGGGGGCGGGAGCAGTACTTC. It yields the protein CASSLGRGREQYF.

The gene calls are TRBV5-6 and TRBJ1-2; maybe TRBD1 (5 bases). Between the trimmed V and J ends, which lost 6 bases and 6 bases, there was a span of 15 bases. The CDR3 sequence is 13 residues long. Germline V gene sequence: CDR1 SGHDT, CDR2 YYEEEE. The DNA of the CDR3 is TGTGCCAGCACCTGGGGCAGATCTCATGGCTACACCTTC. Protein: CASTWGRSHGYTF.

V and J are TRBV5-1 and TRBJ1-6; D may be TRBD1 (6 bases). V was cut by 1 base and J by 10 bases, with 12 bases left in between. The CDR3 covers 14 residues. Germline CDR1 SGHRS, CDR2 YFSETQ. This chain's CDR3 is CASSLLTGRSPLHF. CDR3 nucleotide sequence: TGCGCCAGCAGCTTGCTGACAGGACGCTCACCCCTCCACTTT. The complete variable domain, with remaining parts taken from reference TRBV5-1 and TRBJ1-6, reads KAGVTQTPRYLIKTRGQQVTLSCSPISGHRSVSWYQQTPGQGLQFLFEYFSETQRNKGNFPGRFSGRQFSNSRSEMNVSTLELGDSALYLCASSLLTGRSPLHFGNGTRLTVT.

The chain is built from TRBV7-9 and TRBJ2-5, with 12 bases lining up with TRBD2. The CDR3 contains 16 residues. The germline V gene encodes CDR1 SEHNR and CDR2 FQNEAQ (reference sequence). The V segment lost 5 bases and the J segment 4 bases; nucleotides outside the gene matches: 8. CDR3 residues: CASSGRGLAGLETQYF. DNA of the CDR3: TGTGCCAGCAGCGGGAGGGGACTAGCGGGTCTAGAGACCCAGTACTTC.

V usage is TRBV7-8 and J usage is TRBJ2-3; maybe TRBD2 (7 bases). The V and J ends lost 3 bases and 0 bases respectively, with 19 bases between them. The CDR3 spans 18 residues. The V gene's germline CDR1 is SGHVS and CDR2 FQNEAQ. The CDR3 DNA reads TGTGCCAGCAGCTTCCGGGGTGGCGGGGGCACTAGCACAGATACGCAGTATTTT. It codes for CASSFRGGGGTSTDTQYF.

The gene calls are TRBV10-3 and TRBJ2-1, with 9 positions matching TRBD2. The CDR3 runs to 15 residues. Unmatched junction bases numbered 11, after V lost 8 bases and J lost 6 bases. The germline V gene encodes CDR1 ENHRY and CDR2 SYGVKD. CDR3: CAIGLAGMVGNEQFF. In nucleotides, the CDR3 is TGTGCCATCGGGCTAGCGGGGATGGTAGGCAATGAGCAGTTCTTC.

V usage is TRBV6-6 and J usage is TRBJ2-7, with D tentatively TRBD2 (6 bases). V dropped 6 bases and J dropped 8 bases, with 17 bases sitting between them. CDR3 length: 13 residues. CDR1 and CDR2 (germline): MNHNY, SVGAGI (reference sequence). The CDR3 nucleotides read TGTGCCAGCAGCACGGCCGGGGAGGTCAAGCAGTACTTC. It yields the protein CASSTAGEVKQYF.

V gene TRBV7-6 combines with J gene TRBJ2-2, with D unclear. Germline CDR1 is SGHVS and CDR2 is FNYEAQ. The CDR3 is 13 amino acids. The V end lost 5 bases, the J end lost 6 bases, and 10 bases lay between the germline ends. CDR3 nucleotides: TGTGCCAGCAGCAGCAGAAATCCCGGGGAGCTGTTTTTT. Translating it yields CASSSRNPGELFF.

V and J are TRBV6-6 and TRBJ2-7, with TRBD2 identical over 8 bases. CDR3 length: 14 residues. The junction had 7 bases not matched to a gene; V was cut back by 4 bases and J by 5 bases. CDR1 is MNHNY and CDR2 is SVGAGI in the germline V gene (reference sequence). This CDR3 is CASSSAGAGDEQYF. In nucleotides, the CDR3 is TGTGCCAGCAGTTCAGCGGGAGCGGGGGACGAGCAGTACTTC.

The chain employs TRBV21-1 and TRBJ1-1; the table names TRBD1, a call not compared with the DNA. TRBV21-1 is designated a pseudogene. CDR3 length equals 17 residues. In DNA, the CDR3 is TGTGCCAGCAGGTCATTAAGACAGGGGAAGGAGGACACTGAAGCTTTCTTT. Protein: CASRSLRQGKEDTEAFF.

The chain combines TRBV19 with TRBJ1-5; D perhaps matches TRBD1 (5 bases). The V end was cut by 6 bases, the J end by 0 bases, with 12 bases between. Per the germline V gene, CDR1 is LNHDA and CDR2 is SQIVND (reference sequence). CDR3 length equals 15 residues. CDR3 coding DNA: TGTGCCAGTAGCCAATCAGGGTATAGCAATCAGCCCCAGCATTTT. This translates into CASSQSGYSNQPQHF. The complete variable domain, with remaining parts taken from reference TRBV19 and TRBJ1-5, reads DGGITQSPKYLFRKEGQNVTLSCEQNLNHDAMYWYRQDPGQGLRLIYYSQIVNDFQKGDIAEGYSVSREKKESFPLTVTSAQKNPTAFYLCASSQSGYSNQPQHFGDGTRLSIL.

The genes are TRBV18 and TRBJ2-1, with 8 positions matching TRBD2. The V and J ends lost 5 bases and 6 bases, in that order; junction bases with no gene match: 9. The germline V gene encodes CDR1 KGHSH and CDR2 LQKENI. The CDR3 runs 15 residues. CDR3 coding DNA: TGTGCCAGCTCATCGTTTAGCGGGAATGTCAATGAGCAGTTCTTC. This gives the protein CASSSFSGNVNEQFF.

The chain combines TRBV6-1 with TRBJ2-7; no clear D gene. V was shortened by 2 bases and J by 1 base, with 9 bases between the two germline ends. Germline CDR1 MNHNS, CDR2 SASEGT. The length of the CDR3 is 14 residues. CDR3 region: CASSESIVSYEQYF. CDR3 DNA: TGTGCCAGCAGTGAATCAATCGTTTCCTACGAGCAGTACTTC.

V usage is TRBV28 and J usage is TRBJ1-4, with 8 bases aligning to TRBD1. The length of the CDR3 is 13 residues. Germline trimming cut 6 bases from V and 7 bases from J; bases unmatched to any gene: 4. Germline V gene sequence: CDR1 MDHEN, CDR2 SYDVKM. In DNA form, the CDR3 reads TGTGCCAGCAGCCGAGACAGGGGTGAAAAACTGTTTTTT. Translated, it gives CASSRDRGEKLFF.

The rearrangement uses TRBV5-6 and TRBJ1-1; no firm D call. Trimming removed 0 bases at V and 5 bases at J, with 5 bases between. Germline V gene lookup returns CDR1 SGHDT and CDR2 YYEEEE. The CDR3 consists of 12 residues. Here the CDR3 reads CASSLGDTEAFF. The DNA of the CDR3 is TGTGCCAGCAGCTTGGGGGATACTGAAGCTTTCTTT.

The count of this clone is one. The chain is built from TRBV6-1 and TRBJ2-7; 12 nucleotides match TRBD1. The CDR3 contains 14 residues. The V gene's germline CDR1 is MNHNS and CDR2 SASEGT. V shed 5 bases, J shed 4 bases, and the junction held 3 bases outside the gene matches. As DNA, the CDR3 is TGTGCCAGCAGTCAGGGACAGGGGGCTTACGAGCAGTACTTC. It encodes CASSQGQGAYEQYF.

This chain uses TRBV27 with TRBJ2-7; 8 bases align to TRBD2. Germline CDR1 and CDR2: MNHEY and SMNVEV (reference sequence). CDR3 length: 14 residues. The trim removed 4 bases at V and 6 bases at J, leaving 8 bases unmatched. CDR3 DNA: TGTGCCAGCAGTTCCCGGGGGGGGCGCGGCGAGCAGTACTTC. Its protein product is CASSSRGGRGEQYF.

The chain couples TRBV5-4 to TRBJ2-6; no clear D. The germline CDR1 and CDR2 sequences are SGHNT and YYREEE (reference sequence). V lost 2 bases, J lost 3 bases, and 6 bases lay in between. The CDR3 totals 14 residues. The CDR3 DNA follows: TGTGCCAGCAGCTTTATCCTTGGGGCCAACGTCCTGACTTTC. As protein: CASSFILGANVLTF.

This clone was seen a few times. This sequence joins TRBV6-6 and TRBJ1-5, with 11 bases lining up with TRBD1. The germline V gene encodes CDR1 MNHNY and CDR2 SVGAGI (reference sequence). The ends lost 4 bases at V and 4 bases at J; junction bases unmatched: 6. This CDR3 region has 16 residues. The CDR3 DNA sequence: TGTGCCAGCAGTTCGGGACAGGGGGTTTGGAATCAGCCCCAGCATTTT. Encoded protein: CASSSGQGVWNQPQHF.

This clone was observed once. The chain recombines TRBV5-8 with TRBJ2-6; 7 bases are a match to TRBD1. Per the germline V gene, CDR1 is SGHTS and CDR2 is YDEGEE. V was pared by 4 bases and J by 2 bases, with 6 bases of the junction left unmatched. CDR3 length equals 16 residues. CDR3 sequence reads: CASSLETGTGANVLTF. The CDR3 DNA reads as TGTGCCAGCAGCCTTGAGACAGGGACTGGGGCCAACGTCCTGACTTTC.

This chain uses TRBV9 with TRBJ2-2, with TRBD2 as a possible D gene (5 bases). Germline assignment: CDR1 SGDLS and CDR2 YYNGEE. This CDR3 spans 16 amino acids. V was clipped by 4 bases and J by 4 bases, with 17 bases between them. CDR3 bases: TGTGCCAGCAGCAGACTACCTAGCTCGGTCACCGGGGAGCTGTTTTTT. This encodes CASSRLPSSVTGELFF.